This T cell receptor beta chain was found in a study of blood T cell repertoires in COVID-19. The CDR3 runs 17 residues. In germline, CDR1 is SGHDT, CDR2 YYEEEE. V lost 0 bases and J lost 0; bases outside the gene matches: 8. Assay used: immunoSEQ multiplex PCR; TCRdb lists only in-frame clones, some missing. The sample records more than 120,000 clones, approximately 90% being singletons. The receptor comes from a human donor in a cohort sampled during active COVID-19. The chain links TRBV5-6 to TRBJ1-1, with 7 bases identical to TRBD1. Input material: peripheral blood. CDR3 protein: CASSLGGGVTLNTEAFF. The CDR3 DNA reads TGTGCCAGCAGCTTGGGAGGGGGCGTAACCCTGAACACTGAAGCTTTCTTT.